A single sample is the source of the 15 T cell receptor beta chains below, sequenced in a study of identical twins. TCRdb reanalysed the 5' RACE reads using MiXCR and keeps one entry per CDR3 protein. Found here are some 900,000 distinct CDR3 sequences, about 12% of them singletons; the top ten hold roughly 1.5%. This same sample was also part of a study on yellow fever vaccine responses in identical twins.

Sequenced: PBMCs. The origin of the receptors is a woman younger than 35 in good health.

This clonotype was recorded many times. The chain recombines TRBV24-1 with TRBJ2-7, with 7 bases aligning to TRBD2. CDR3 length: 16 residues. With 1 base clipped from V and 2 bases from J, the junction kept 7 bases outside the gene matches. Germline values: CDR1 KGHDR, CDR2 SFDVKD. This CDR3 is CATSDFGREVPYEQYV. As DNA, the CDR3 is TGTGCCACCAGTGATTTTGGGAGGGAGGTACCCTACGAGCAGTACGTC.

This clonotype was detected many times. The rearrangement joins TRBV29-1 to TRBJ2-1, with 9 nucleotides matching TRBD2. There are 11 residues in the CDR3. Trimming removed 7 bases from V and 7 bases from J; junction bases left unmatched: 2. Germline V lookup: CDR1 SQVTM, CDR2 ANQGSEA. CDR3 residues: CSAAGGNEQFF. In DNA, the CDR3 is TGCAGCGCCGCGGGGGGGAATGAGCAGTTCTTC.

The chain joins TRBV12-3 or TRBV12-4 to TRBJ2-3, with D tentatively TRBD1 (7 bases). V was shortened by 3 bases and J by 2 bases, with 15 bases between the two germline ends. The CDR3 extends over 16 amino acids. The CDR3 DNA follows: TGTGCCAGCAGTTTCGGTCAGGGGGGATACACAGATACGCAGTATTTT. Translated, it gives CASSFGQGGYTDTQYF.

The rearrangement uses TRBV7-9 and TRBJ2-2, with 8 bases that match TRBD1. The CDR3 spans 16 residues. Losses at the gene ends were 5 bases for V and 0 bases for J; bases not matched to a gene: 5. Germline CDR1 reads SEHNR; CDR2 reads FQNEAQ (reference sequence). CDR3 sequence (DNA): TGTGCCAGCAGCCCAACGACAGGGGCGAACACCGGGGAGCTGTTTTTT. This encodes CASSPTTGANTGELFF.

This chain connects TRBV7-9 to TRBJ1-1; no definite D call. Trimming removed 3 bases at V and 4 bases at J, with 15 bases between. Germline values: CDR1 SEHNR, CDR2 FQNEAQ (reference sequence). The CDR3 consists of 15 residues. The CDR3 DNA sequence: TGTGCCAGCAGCTTGCGCGAATCGGCGGGCACTGAAGCTTTCTTT. As protein: CASSLRESAGTEAFF. Combining the CDR3 with reference TRBV7-9 and TRBJ1-1 gives the whole variable domain DTGVSQNPRHKITKRGQNVTFRCDPISEHNRLYWYRQTLGQGPEFLTYFQNEAQLEKSRLLSDRFSAERPKGSFSTLEIQRTEQGDSAMYLCASSLRESAGTEAFFGQGTRLTVV.

This chain uses TRBV19 with TRBJ1-5; D is unclear. Germline V gene lookup returns CDR1 LNHDA and CDR2 SQIVND (reference sequence). V was clipped by 3 bases and J by 7 bases, with 19 bases between them. This CDR3 is built from 16 residues. The CDR3 nucleotides read TGTGCCAGTAGTATCGCTCCAAACCCGGCGCGGCAGCCCCAGCATTTT. This gives the protein CASSIAPNPARQPQHF.

V usage is TRBV5-1 and J usage is TRBJ2-1, with TRBD2 matching 10 bases. V gave up 3 bases and J gave up 6 bases; unmatched junction bases: 9. CDR3 length: 16 amino acids. Germline V gives CDR1 SGHRS, CDR2 YFSETQ. CDR3 region: CASSSSPSGSVNEQFF. DNA for the CDR3: TGCGCCAGCAGCTCCAGTCCTAGCGGGAGTGTCAATGAGCAGTTCTTC.

This clonotype was counted many times. This rearrangement joins TRBV10-3 to TRBJ1-1; 9 positions match TRBD1. The CDR3 loop spans 17 amino acids. Germline CDR1 and CDR2: ENHRY and SYGVKD. Trimming took 2 bases from V and 0 from J; bases not matched to a gene: 7. CDR3 protein: CAISETDRGDMNTEAFF. The CDR3, as DNA: TGTGCCATCAGTGAGACGGACAGGGGTGATATGAACACTGAAGCTTTCTTT.

This clonotype was found a few times. J is TRBJ2-3 and V is TRBV5-1; no clear D gene. Germline V lookup: CDR1 SGHRS, CDR2 YFSETQ. The CDR3 sequence is 17 residues long. The ends were cut back, 4 bases at V and 1 base at J, with 19 bases in the middle. The CDR3 nucleotides are TGCGCCAGCAGCCCGGGTGTCCAATACATCCGCACAGATACGCAGTATTTT. Translating gives CASSPGVQYIRTDTQYF.

This clonotype was seen more than once but under ten times. The chain couples TRBV7-6 to TRBJ2-7, with unresolved D. Per the germline V gene, CDR1 is SGHVS and CDR2 is FNYEAQ. The CDR3 loop spans 12 amino acids. The V and J ends lost 2 bases and 3 bases respectively, with 5 bases between them. In DNA form, the CDR3 reads TGTGCCAGCAGCTTACTCCTCTACGAGCAGTACGTC. Encoded protein: CASSLLLYEQYV.

This clonotype has ten or more counts. This chain connects TRBV29-1 to TRBJ2-5; D uncertain. From germline, CDR1 is SQVTM and CDR2 ANQGSEA. Trimming removed 3 bases from V and 4 bases from J, with 9 bases in between. The CDR3 contains 12 residues. As DNA, the CDR3 is TGCAGCGTTGAGCGTGGCGCAGAGACCCAGTACTTC. As protein: CSVERGAETQYF.

Comments on this clonotype: As the CDR3 is not closed by the conserved phenylalanine or tryptophan, this likely results from a read error. This chain connects TRBV5-5 to TRBJ1-2, with D possibly TRBD1 on 6 matching bases. From germline, CDR1 is SGHKS and CDR2 YYEKEE (reference sequence). The CDR3 has 15 amino acids. Trimming pared 1 base from V and 8 bases from J, leaving 18 bases between. The chain's CDR3 is CASSLLYTGARGYTL. In DNA form, the CDR3 reads TGTGCCAGCAGCTTGCTGTATACGGGGGCTCGAGGCTACACCCTC.

This clonotype occurred a few times. The genes are TRBV27 and TRBJ2-1; 10 bases are a match to TRBD1. V shed 5 bases, J shed 8 bases, and the junction held 9 bases outside the gene matches. The CDR3 runs 15 residues. Germline CDR1 and CDR2: MNHEY and SMNVEV (reference sequence). Here the CDR3 DNA reads TGTGCCAGCAGTACTTGGGGACAGGGGTTGTATGAGCAGTTCTTC. Its translation: CASSTWGQGLYEQFF.

The chain couples TRBV28 to TRBJ2-3, with D perhaps matching TRBD2 (6 bases). The V gene's germline CDR1 is MDHEN and CDR2 SYDVKM. This CDR3 contains 15 residues. V lost 3 bases, J lost 3 bases, and 13 bases lay in between. The CDR3 region has the DNA TGTGCCAGCAGTTTTCAGGGAGGCTTAACAGATACGCAGTATTTT. Encoded protein: CASSFQGGLTDTQYF. Based on the CDR3 plus reference TRBV28 and TRBJ2-3, the full variable domain is DVKVTQSSRYLVKRTGEKVFLECVQDMDHENMFWYRQDPGLGLRLIYFSYDVKMKEKGDIPEGYSVSREKKERFSLILESASTNQTSMYLCASSFQGGLTDTQYFGPGTRLTVL.

This clonotype was found a few times. The V call is TRBV7-8, the J call TRBJ2-7; 11 nucleotides line up with TRBD1. The germline CDR1 and CDR2 sequences are SGHVS and FQNEAQ. This CDR3 has 15 amino acids. V lost 6 bases to trimming and J lost 0 bases; unmatched junction nucleotides: 4. In DNA form, the CDR3 reads TGTGCCAGCAGACGGGACAGGGGGACCTCCTACGAGCAGTACGTC. This gives the protein CASRRDRGTSYEQYV.